This T cell receptor (beta chain) was recovered during a study of cytomegalovirus exposure and HLA in healthy donors. Across the study: It was reported in a later analysis that the same platform had been used for the 120 or so validation repertoires as for the approximately 670 first-cohort repertoires.

The germline V gene has CDR1 MNHNS and CDR2 SASEGT. V lost 7 bases, J lost 7 bases, and 19 bases lay in between. This CDR3 has 14 amino acids. Study-level results: Most TCR sequences were seen very rarely across donors, but some public TCRs occurred in many. Approximately 160 TCR beta chains were listed as cytomegalovirus-associated. Cytomegalovirus status was reportedly diagnosed by the classifier with high specificity and sensitivity.

A word on this clone: The target antigen is unknown.

Generated by immunoSEQ multiplex PCR, the TCRdb table keeps only in-frame clones and is missing some. In the table there are roughly 180,000 clones, about 80% of which are singletons. The chain joins TRBV6-1 to TRBJ2-5; a weak D match, TRBD1 (5 bases). The sequence was obtained from a man aged 18-30 years in good health and CMV-seropositive. Sequenced material: PBMCs. In DNA form, the CDR3 reads TGTGCCAGCACCATAGGGGCCCTCCCGGGGACCCAGTACTTC. Its translation is CASTIGALPGTQYF.